Here is one TCR beta chain with its context. Its antigen is still unknown. TCRdb keeps only in-frame clones here, not all; method: immunoSEQ multiplex PCR. The sample has roughly 20,000 clones, 80% to 90% seen once. The data belong to a study of T cells in localized non-small cell lung cancer. Study results and caveats: Uninvolved neighboring lung showed the greatest T cell clonality, exceeding tumor. Because sequencing included only one region (of the tumor), heterogeneity remains possible.

V shed 8 bases and J shed 10 bases, with 20 bases lying between them. This CDR3 is built from 13 residues. CDR1 SNHLY and CDR2 FYNNEI come from the germline V gene. The sequence was collected from an older male donor with stage I squamous cell lung carcinoma. The source material was peripheral blood, sampled before any cancer treatment. The gene calls are TRBV2 and TRBJ1-1, with D perhaps matching TRBD1 (5 bases). The CDR3 spells CASGRDLSRGAFF. The CDR3 DNA sequence: TGTGCCAGCGGACGGGACCTCTCGAGAGGAGCTTTCTTT.